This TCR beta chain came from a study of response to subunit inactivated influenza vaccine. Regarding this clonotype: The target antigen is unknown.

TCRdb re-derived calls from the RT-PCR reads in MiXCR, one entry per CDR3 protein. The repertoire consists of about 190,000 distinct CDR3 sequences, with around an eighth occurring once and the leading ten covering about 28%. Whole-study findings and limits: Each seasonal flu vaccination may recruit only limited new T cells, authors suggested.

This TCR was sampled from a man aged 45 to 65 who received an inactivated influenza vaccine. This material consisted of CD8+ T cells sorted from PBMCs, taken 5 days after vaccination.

The CDR3 bases are TGTGCCAGCAGCGTTGGTTTCCTTGCGCAGACAGGGGTCGATGGCTACACCTTC. Protein product: CASSVGFLAQTGVDGYTF. The J gene is TRBJ1-2, the V gene TRBV9; TRBD1 matches 8 bases. V was clipped by 2 bases and J by 6 bases; unmatched bases: 18. Germline loops: CDR1 SGDLS, CDR2 YYNGEE. The CDR3 is 18 residues long.